This TCR beta chain was obtained from a study of identical twins. Study-wide results and limits: Insertion counts were lower in abundant cord blood beta clonotypes, a trend that memory repertoires did not show. The study found that models underestimated out-of-frame TCR alpha sharing in monozygotic twins.

As to this clonotype: Its antigen is currently unknown.

TCRdb reprocessed the 5' RACE reads via MiXCR and lists one record per CDR3 protein. The sample gives 550,000 to 800,000 distinct CDR3 sequences, around 7.4% of which show up once; less than 2% is in the top ten. Healthy Caucasian individuals made up all the donors. Trimming at V came to 1 base and at J to 6 bases, leaving 7 bases not matched to a gene. The CDR3 totals 16 residues. Germline assignment: CDR1 MGHDK and CDR2 SYGVNS. The data also belong to a second study, concerning yellow fever vaccine responses in identical twins.

The V and J genes are TRBV25-1 and TRBJ2-2, with 8 bases aligning to TRBD1. This sequence originates from a woman aged 18-30 years in good health. Material: PBMCs. In DNA, the CDR3 is TGTGCCAGCAGTGAATTGAGGACAGGGAGTCCCGGGGAGCTGTTTTTT. Amino acid sequence: CASSELRTGSPGELFF.